Presented here are 21 T cell receptor beta chains from one specimen sequenced in a study of blood T cells in healthy people across ages. It was with a sample-barcoded 5' primer and a J-beta primer mix that a second PCR of roughly 7 to 12 cycles was run. TCRdb ran MiXCR on the 5' RACE reads and lists one entry per CDR3 protein. The sample shows around 800,000 distinct CDR3 sequences, roughly 44% of them seen only once. Sample: blood. These receptors originate from a man aged 55 to 70 in good health.

This clonotype came up a few times. The gene calls are TRBV12-3 or TRBV12-4 and TRBJ1-6, with D unclear. V dropped 2 bases and J dropped 9 bases, with 8 bases sitting between them. The CDR3 sequence is 13 residues long. CDR3 region: CASSLIGFSPLHF. The DNA for the CDR3 is TGTGCCAGCAGTTTAATAGGTTTTTCACCCCTCCACTTT.

The gene calls are TRBV12-3 or TRBV12-4 and TRBJ2-7; 14 bases are shared with TRBD2. The J call may not be correct, given that the DNA end is closer to TRBJ2-5. The CDR3 covers 14 residues. This CDR3 is CASRTSGGVETQYF. In DNA, the CDR3 is TGTGCCAGCAGGACTAGCGGGGGGGTAGAGACCCAGTACTTC.

This sequence joins TRBV9 and TRBJ1-2, with D uncertain. CDR1 is SGDLS and CDR2 is YYNGEE in the germline V gene. The V gene lost 3 bases and the J gene lost 4 bases, with 7 bases spanning the gap. The CDR3 runs 12 residues. The CDR3 region has the DNA TGTGCCAGCAGCGCAGCGACCTATGGCTACACCTTC. As protein: CASSAATYGYTF.

A word on this clonotype: Being one base from a much bigger clone, this may be a read error. The chain combines TRBV7-6 with TRBJ2-4; D unresolved. The end of the DNA fits TRBJ2-7 better, so the J call may be wrong. The CDR3 length is 15 residues. In germline, CDR1 is SGHVS, CDR2 FNYEAQ. The CDR3 DNA sequence: TGTGCCAGCAGCTTAGTTGCCGACCCCTCCTACGAGCAGTACTTC. Translated: CASSLVADPSYEQYF.

This clonotype was seen a handful of times. This chain connects TRBV2 to TRBJ2-1; D call uncertain. Deletions cut 1 base from V and 0 bases from J, with 7 bases between. The germline V gene has CDR1 SNHLY and CDR2 FYNNEI. The CDR3 runs to 15 residues. The CDR3 reads CASSEVRSSYNEQFF. CDR3 coding DNA: TGTGCCAGCAGTGAAGTGCGAAGCTCCTACAATGAGCAGTTCTTC.

This clonotype was seen more than once but under ten times. The V gene is TRBV28, the J gene TRBJ2-7, with D maybe TRBD1 (6 bases). V was pared by 2 bases and J by 3 bases, with 11 bases between. Germline assignment: CDR1 MDHEN and CDR2 SYDVKM. This CDR3 spans 14 amino acids. CDR3 coding DNA: TGTGCCAGCAGTTTAGGGGGCCCCGGCTACGAGCAGTACTTC. Protein sequence: CASSLGGPGYEQYF.

This clonotype was seen at least ten times. This rearrangement joins TRBV5-1 to TRBJ2-1, with 11 bases lining up with TRBD2. V was pared by 1 base and J by 8 bases, with 8 bases of the junction left unmatched. The CDR3 has 16 residues. The germline gives CDR1 SGHRS, CDR2 YFSETQ. Here the CDR3 reads CASSLRSGGAPHEQFF. The CDR3 coding sequence is TGCGCCAGCAGCTTGCGTAGCGGGGGGGCCCCTCATGAGCAGTTCTTC.

The V call is TRBV4-2, the J call TRBJ2-5; 9 bases fit TRBD2. The CDR3 is 15 residues long. J was trimmed by 11 bases and V by 4 bases; bases with no gene match: 14. Germline values: CDR1 LGHNA, CDR2 YNFKEQ. The CDR3 DNA is TGTGCCAGCAGCCGAAGACTAGCGGATGGAAATGAGCAGTACTTC. It is translated as CASSRRLADGNEQYF.

Worth noting for this clonotype: One end of the junction does not line up with germline, which may come from a read error. This rearrangement joins TRBV7-2 to TRBJ2-1, with 7 bases identical to TRBD1. Germline CDR1 SGHTA, CDR2 FQGNSA. The CDR3 runs to 14 residues. CDR3 bases: TGTGCCAGCAGCTCACAGGGGACCTACAAAGAGCAGTTCTTC. Amino acid sequence: CASSSQGTYKEQFF.

The chain combines TRBV7-2 with TRBJ2-3; D is undetermined. Trimming cost V 6 bases and J 4 bases, with 11 bases left between them. This CDR3 has 13 residues. Looked up from germline, CDR1 is SGHTA and CDR2 is FQGNSA. The CDR3 sequence is CASSAASADTQYF. CDR3 nucleotides: TGTGCCAGCAGTGCGGCGTCGGCAGATACGCAGTATTTT.

This chain connects TRBV6-2 or TRBV6-3 to TRBJ1-2; D is unclear. CDR3 length: 12 residues. Trimming took 10 bases from V and 5 from J, leaving 14 bases between them. Looked up from germline, CDR1 is MNHEY and CDR2 is SVGEGT. The CDR3 loop reads CATQKERYGYTF. The DNA of the CDR3 is TGTGCCACCCAGAAGGAAAGATATGGCTACACCTTC.

The gene calls are TRBV24-1 and TRBJ2-3; TRBD2 matches at 8 bases. The ends lost 4 bases at V and 0 bases at J; junction bases unmatched: 2. The CDR3 sequence is 15 residues long. Germline V gene data show CDR1 as KGHDR and CDR2 as SFDVKD. CDR3 bases: TGTGCCACCAGTGACCAGCGGGGGAGCACAGATACGCAGTATTTT. Translation gives CATSDQRGSTDTQYF.

This rearrangement joins TRBV7-9 to TRBJ1-1; D unclear. Germline values: CDR1 SEHNR, CDR2 FQNEAQ (reference sequence). The CDR3 consists of 14 residues. Trimming left V 6 bases short and J 4 bases short, with 15 bases between. The CDR3 protein is CASRPVSVSTEAFF. CDR3 DNA: TGTGCCAGCAGACCCGTTTCAGTCTCCACTGAAGCTTTCTTT.

This rearrangement joins TRBV6-2 or TRBV6-3 to TRBJ2-1; D remains ambiguous. Trimming removed 1 base from V and 7 bases from J, with 11 bases in between. CDR3 length: 14 amino acids. CDR1 is MNHEY and CDR2 is SVGEGT in the germline V gene. The CDR3 coding sequence is TGTGCCAGCAGTTACTTGGACCGAAAGAATGAGCAGTTCTTC. It is translated as CASSYLDRKNEQFF.

The chain uses TRBV12-3 or TRBV12-4 and TRBJ2-3; D might be TRBD2 (6 bases). The V end was cut by 5 bases, the J end by 10 bases, with 13 bases between. CDR3 length: 12 amino acids. The CDR3 here is CASSGRGMSQYF. Written as DNA, the CDR3 is TGTGCCAGCAGTGGGCGGGGAATGTCGCAGTATTTT.

This clonotype appeared a few times. A single base separates this from a much larger clone, so it may be a read error. The J gene is TRBJ2-4, the V gene TRBV15, with a tentative D call TRBD1 (6 bases). The end of the DNA fits TRBJ2-5 better, so the J call may be wrong. The CDR3 runs to 15 residues. Looked up from germline, CDR1 is LNHNV and CDR2 is YYDKDF (reference sequence). The CDR3 bases are TGTGCCGCCAGCAGATCGACAGGTGATCGGGAGACCCAGTACTTC. Protein product: CAASRSTGDRETQYF.

This clonotype has more than one count but fewer than ten. The chain employs TRBV7-9 and TRBJ2-1; perhaps TRBD1 as D (5 bases). The CDR3 length is 18 residues. Trimming left V 5 bases short and J 0 bases short, with 20 bases between. Germline CDR1 SEHNR, CDR2 FQNEAQ (reference sequence). The CDR3, as DNA: TGTGCCAGCAGCGAAACTCTCGGATACAGGACCTCCTACAATGAGCAGTTCTTC. It is translated as CASSETLGYRTSYNEQFF. The variable domain in full, with the rest retrieved from reference TRBV7-9 and TRBJ2-1, is DTGVSQNPRHKITKRGQNVTFRCDPISEHNRLYWYRQTLGQGPEFLTYFQNEAQLEKSRLLSDRFSAERPKGSFSTLEIQRTEQGDSAMYLCASSETLGYRTSYNEQFFGPGTRLTVL.

V usage is TRBV12-3 or TRBV12-4 and J usage is TRBJ2-1; 7 nucleotides align to TRBD2. The CDR3 loop spans 16 amino acids. CDR3 nucleotide sequence: TGTGCTACGTCTAAACGGGGGGTCCAAGGGAGCCATGAGCAGTTCTTC. Protein: CATSKRGVQGSHEQFF.

The chain uses TRBV12-3 or TRBV12-4 and TRBJ2-5; 10 positions agree with TRBD1. This CDR3 has 13 residues. The ends lost 3 bases at V and 9 bases at J; junction bases unmatched: 4. CDR3 in DNA: TGTGCCAGCAGTTTCGGACAGGGGGTGGCCCAGTACTTC. This encodes CASSFGQGVAQYF.

The chain employs TRBV3-1 and TRBJ2-2; 7 bases are shared with TRBD1. The CDR3 sequence is 15 residues long. Germline lookup yields CDR1 LGHDT and CDR2 YNNKEL (reference sequence). Germline trimming cut 1 base from V and 6 bases from J; bases unmatched to any gene: 5. CDR3 bases: TGTGCCAGCAGCCAAGCACAGGGGTGGTCCGGGGAGCTGTTTTTT. Translating gives CASSQAQGWSGELFF.

The V call is TRBV6-2 or TRBV6-3, the J call TRBJ2-5; a weak D match, TRBD2 (7 bases). The germline gives CDR1 MNHEY, CDR2 SVGEGT. The V end lost 0 bases, the J end lost 1 base, and 18 bases lay between the germline ends. The CDR3 has 18 residues. The CDR3 protein is CASSYSNLGGGLQETQYF. The CDR3 DNA reads as TGTGCCAGCAGTTACTCGAATCTCGGCGGGGGCCTCCAAGAGACCCAGTACTTC.